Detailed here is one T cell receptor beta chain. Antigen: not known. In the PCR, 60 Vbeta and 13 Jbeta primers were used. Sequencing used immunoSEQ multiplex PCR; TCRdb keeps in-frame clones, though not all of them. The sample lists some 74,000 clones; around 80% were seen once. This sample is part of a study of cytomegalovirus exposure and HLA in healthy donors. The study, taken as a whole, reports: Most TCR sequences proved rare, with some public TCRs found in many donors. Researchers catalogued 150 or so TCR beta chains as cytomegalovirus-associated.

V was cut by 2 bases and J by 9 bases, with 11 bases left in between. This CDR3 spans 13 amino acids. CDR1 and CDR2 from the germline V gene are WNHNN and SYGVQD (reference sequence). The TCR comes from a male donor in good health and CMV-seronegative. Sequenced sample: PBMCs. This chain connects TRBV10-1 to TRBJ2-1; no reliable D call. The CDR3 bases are TGCGCCAGCAGTGAGGGGCTCATCAGTGAGCAGTTCTTC. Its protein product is CASSEGLISEQFF.